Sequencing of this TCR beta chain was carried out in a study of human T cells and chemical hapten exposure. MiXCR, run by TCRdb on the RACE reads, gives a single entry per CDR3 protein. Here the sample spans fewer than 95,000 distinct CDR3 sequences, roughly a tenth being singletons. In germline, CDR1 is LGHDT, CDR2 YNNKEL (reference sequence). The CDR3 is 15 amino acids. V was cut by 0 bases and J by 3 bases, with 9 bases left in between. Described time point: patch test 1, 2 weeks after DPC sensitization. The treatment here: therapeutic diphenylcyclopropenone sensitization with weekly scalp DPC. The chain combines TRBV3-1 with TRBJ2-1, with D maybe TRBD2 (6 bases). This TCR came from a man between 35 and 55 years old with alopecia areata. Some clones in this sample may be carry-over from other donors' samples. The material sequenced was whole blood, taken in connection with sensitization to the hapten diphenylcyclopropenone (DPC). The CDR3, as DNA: TGTGCCAGCAGCCAAGATAGCGGACTCTACAATGAGCAGTTCTTC. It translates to CASSQDSGLYNEQFF.